These 3 T cell receptor beta chains came from one sample sequenced in a study of blood T cell repertoires in COVID-19. The repertoire was sequenced with immunoSEQ multiplex PCR; TCRdb's copy has only in-frame clones and lacks some. The table lists about 80,000 clones, over 75% of them singletons. Material for sequencing was peripheral blood. These receptors all stem from a man older than 75 with acute or convalescent COVID-19.

The genes are TRBV5-1 and TRBJ2-3, with TRBD1 identical over 9 bases. CDR1 is SGHRS and CDR2 is YFSETQ in the germline V gene. The CDR3 consists of 16 residues. The V and J ends lost 3 bases and 1 base, in that order; junction bases with no gene match: 6. The CDR3 DNA reads TGCGCCAGCAGCTCATGGGACAGGGCAGGCACAGATACGCAGTATTTT. Encoded protein: CASSSWDRAGTDTQYF.

The rearrangement links TRBV7-3 to TRBJ2-3; TRBD1 matches 7 bases. J gave up 0 bases and V 1 base, and 1 base lay outside the gene matches. Germline loops: CDR1 SGHTA, CDR2 FQGTGA. The CDR3 sequence is 15 residues long. The CDR3 DNA sequence: TGTGCCAGCAGCTTAATGGGACAGAGCACAGATACGCAGTATTTT. This translates into CASSLMGQSTDTQYF.

This sequence joins TRBV5-4 and TRBJ1-1, with TRBD1 matching 7 bases. CDR3 size: 14 residues. The trim removed 4 bases at V and 0 bases at J, leaving 3 bases unmatched. Germline V CDR1 and CDR2: SGHNT, YYREEE (reference sequence). Here the CDR3 reads CASSTGQLNTEAFF. The DNA of the CDR3 is TGTGCCAGCAGCACGGGACAGCTGAACACTGAAGCTTTCTTT.